This TCR beta chain was documented in a study of T cell repertoires in cytomegalovirus infection (dated by TCRdb to between 2018 and 2021). Study-level background: The peptide stimulations were aimed at well-studied HLA-B-restricted epitopes as well as recently identified HLA-C-restricted CMV epitopes, whose presentation resists viral immunomodulation. Because public TCR beta signatures pointed to carriage of CMV infection together with the matching HLA type, the HLA type of each donor mattered for the analysis.

V was cut back by 9 bases and J by 1 base, leaving a gap of 9 bases between them. Looking up the germline V gene (reference sequence) yields CDR1 SGHAT and CDR2 FQDESV. The CDR3 spans 13 residues, from the cysteine through the phenylalanine. Only CDR3 DNA is held: 39 bases, read in frame from base 1. The treatment or condition label corresponds to: in vitro stimulation with specific CMV peptide epitopes to enrich CMV-specific T cells. Here is what the overall study found, with its caveats: The ex vivo response was dominated by HLA-C-restricted CMV-specific TCR beta clonotypes, and the single most frequent clonotype in two of eight donors was supplied by these HLA-C-restricted clonotypes. Cumulative frequency of public TCR beta family members discriminated carriers of CMV infection plus the relevant HLA type in this cohort and an independent 352-donor cohort.

Sequencing relied on an Illumina HiSeq 1500. In-frame beta chains were kept once TCRdb had trimmed the public reads at Q25 with fastp and called clones with MiXCR. CDR3 protein sequences are deduplicated, and each keeps its most common genes and DNA. For this sample the table gives about 770,000 distinct CDR3 sequences, of which under 35% were detected only once. Roughly 14% of the sample comes from the top ten. On this clonotype: Its antigen target is currently unknown. Per-nucleotide qualities are absent, and no much larger clonotype sits a single base away.

Sample: cultured CD8+ T cells from PBMCs, taken from culture after CMV antigen stimulation. This receptor was obtained from a human donor in good health (CMV status not recorded). Some clones in this sample may be carry-over from other donors' samples. In this chain, TRBV11-1 is recombined with TRBJ2-2; no D gene call is confident. The CDR3 region has the sequence CASQTENTGELFF. The nucleotides read TGTGCCAGTCAGACCGAGAACACCGGGGAGCTGTTTTTT.